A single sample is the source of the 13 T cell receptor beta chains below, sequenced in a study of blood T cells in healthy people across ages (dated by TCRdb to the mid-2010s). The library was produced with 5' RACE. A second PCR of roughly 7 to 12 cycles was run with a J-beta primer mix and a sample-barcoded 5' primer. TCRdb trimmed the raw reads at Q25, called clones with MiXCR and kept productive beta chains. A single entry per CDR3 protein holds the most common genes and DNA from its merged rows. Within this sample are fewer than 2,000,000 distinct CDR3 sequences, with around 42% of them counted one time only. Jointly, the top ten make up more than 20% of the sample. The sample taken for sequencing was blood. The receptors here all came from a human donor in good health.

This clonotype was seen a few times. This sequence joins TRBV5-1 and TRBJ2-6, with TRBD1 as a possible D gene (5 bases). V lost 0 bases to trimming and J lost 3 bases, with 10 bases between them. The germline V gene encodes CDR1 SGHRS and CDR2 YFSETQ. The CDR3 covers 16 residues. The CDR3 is CASSLAPDIGANVLTF. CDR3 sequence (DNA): TGCGCCAGCAGCTTGGCCCCGGACATTGGGGCCAACGTCCTGACTTTC.

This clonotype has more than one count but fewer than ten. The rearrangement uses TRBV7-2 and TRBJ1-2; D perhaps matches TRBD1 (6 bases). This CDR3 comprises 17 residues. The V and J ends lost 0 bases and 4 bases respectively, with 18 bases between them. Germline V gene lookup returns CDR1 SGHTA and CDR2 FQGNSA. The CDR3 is CASSLARGAVGIYGYTF. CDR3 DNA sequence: TGTGCCAGCAGCTTAGCGCGGGGGGCCGTTGGTATCTATGGCTACACCTTC.

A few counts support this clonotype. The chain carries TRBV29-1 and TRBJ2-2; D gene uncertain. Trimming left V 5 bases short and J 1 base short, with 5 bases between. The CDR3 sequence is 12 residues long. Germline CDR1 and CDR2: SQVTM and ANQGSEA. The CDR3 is CSVSLNTGELFF. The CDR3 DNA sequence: TGCAGCGTTAGTCTGAACACCGGGGAGCTGTTTTTT.

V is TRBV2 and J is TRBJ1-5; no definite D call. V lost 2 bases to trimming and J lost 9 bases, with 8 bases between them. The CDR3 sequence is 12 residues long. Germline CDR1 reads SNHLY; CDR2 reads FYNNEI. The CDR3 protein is CASSEFPGPQHF. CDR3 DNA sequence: TGTGCCAGCAGTGAATTTCCAGGGCCCCAGCATTTT.

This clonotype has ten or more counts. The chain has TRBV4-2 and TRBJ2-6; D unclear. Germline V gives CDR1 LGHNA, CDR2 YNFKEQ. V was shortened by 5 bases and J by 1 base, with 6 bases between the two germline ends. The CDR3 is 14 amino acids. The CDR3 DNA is TGTGCCAGCAGCAAAGGGTCTGGGGCCAACGTCCTGACTTTC. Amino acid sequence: CASSKGSGANVLTF.

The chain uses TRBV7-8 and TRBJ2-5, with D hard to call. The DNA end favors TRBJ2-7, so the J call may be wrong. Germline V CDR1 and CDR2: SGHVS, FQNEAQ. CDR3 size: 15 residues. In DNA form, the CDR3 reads TGTGCCAGCAGCTTAGTGCTGGGATTAAAGTACGAGCAGTACTTC. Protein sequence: CASSLVLGLKYEQYF.

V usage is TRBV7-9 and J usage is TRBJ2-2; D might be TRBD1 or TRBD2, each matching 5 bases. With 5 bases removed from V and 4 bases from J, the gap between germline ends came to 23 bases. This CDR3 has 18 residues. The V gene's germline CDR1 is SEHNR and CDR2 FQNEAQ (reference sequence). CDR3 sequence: CASSPEPPGRWVTGELFF. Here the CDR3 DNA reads TGTGCCAGCAGCCCCGAGCCACCGGGGCGTTGGGTCACCGGGGAGCTGTTTTTT.

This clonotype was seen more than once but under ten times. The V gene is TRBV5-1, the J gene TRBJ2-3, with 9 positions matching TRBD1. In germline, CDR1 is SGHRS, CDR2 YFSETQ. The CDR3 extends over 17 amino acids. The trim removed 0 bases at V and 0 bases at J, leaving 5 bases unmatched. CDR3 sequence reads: CASSLDGTGYSTDTQYF. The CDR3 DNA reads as TGCGCCAGCAGCTTGGACGGGACAGGGTATAGCACAGATACGCAGTATTTT.

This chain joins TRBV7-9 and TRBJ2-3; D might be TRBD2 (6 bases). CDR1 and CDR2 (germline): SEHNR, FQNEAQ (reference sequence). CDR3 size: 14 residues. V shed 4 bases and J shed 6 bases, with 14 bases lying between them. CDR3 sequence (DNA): TGTGCCAGCAGCTGGGGCAGGGAGGCCGATACGCAGTATTTT. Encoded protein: CASSWGREADTQYF. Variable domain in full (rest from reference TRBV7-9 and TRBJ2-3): DTGVSQNPRHKITKRGQNVTFRCDPISEHNRLYWYRQTLGQGPEFLTYFQNEAQLEKSRLLSDRFSAERPKGSFSTLEIQRTEQGDSAMYLCASSWGREADTQYFGPGTRLTVL.

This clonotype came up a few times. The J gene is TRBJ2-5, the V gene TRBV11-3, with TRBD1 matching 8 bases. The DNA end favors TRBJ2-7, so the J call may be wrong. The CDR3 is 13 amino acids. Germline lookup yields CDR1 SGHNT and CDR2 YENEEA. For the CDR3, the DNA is TGTGCCAGCAGCAAACAGGGGGCCTACGAGCAGTACTTC. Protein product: CASSKQGAYEQYF.

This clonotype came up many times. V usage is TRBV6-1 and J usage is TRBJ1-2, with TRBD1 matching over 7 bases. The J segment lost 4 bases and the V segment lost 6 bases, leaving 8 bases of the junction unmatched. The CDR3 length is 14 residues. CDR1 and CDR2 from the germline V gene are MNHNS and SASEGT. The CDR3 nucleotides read TGTGCCAGCAGCGAATGGGACAGAGGCTATGGCTACACCTTC. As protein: CASSEWDRGYGYTF.

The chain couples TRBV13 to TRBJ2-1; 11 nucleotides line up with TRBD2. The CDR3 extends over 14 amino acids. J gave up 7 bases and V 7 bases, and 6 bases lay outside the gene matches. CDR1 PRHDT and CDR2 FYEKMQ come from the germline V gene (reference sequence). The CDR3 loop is CASTRLAGRNEQFF. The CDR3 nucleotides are TGTGCCAGCACCAGACTAGCGGGGAGGAATGAGCAGTTCTTC.

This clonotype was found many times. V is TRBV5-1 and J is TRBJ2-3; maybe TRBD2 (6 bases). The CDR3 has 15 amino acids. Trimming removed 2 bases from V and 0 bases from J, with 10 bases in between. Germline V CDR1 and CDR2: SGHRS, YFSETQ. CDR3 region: CASSLGGESTDTQYF. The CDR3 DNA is TGCGCCAGCAGCTTAGGAGGGGAGAGCACAGATACGCAGTATTTT. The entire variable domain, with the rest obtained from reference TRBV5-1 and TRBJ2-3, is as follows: KAGVTQTPRYLIKTRGQQVTLSCSPISGHRSVSWYQQTPGQGLQFLFEYFSETQRNKGNFPGRFSGRQFSNSRSEMNVSTLELGDSALYLCASSLGGESTDTQYFGPGTRLTVL.